These 3 T cell receptor beta chains originate from one sample sequenced in a study of cytomegalovirus exposure and HLA in healthy donors. Primers for the PCR totalled 60 Vbeta and 13 Jbeta. Profiled with immunoSEQ multiplex PCR; TCRdb holds only in-frame clones, not every one. The sample consists of approximately 220,000 clones, 65% to 85% of them appearing once. What was sequenced was PBMCs. These receptor sequences come from a man younger than 40 in good health and CMV-seronegative.

Concerning this clone: The junction departs from the called germline gene at one end, perhaps through a read error. The V call is TRBV7-9, the J call TRBJ2-6, with D possibly TRBD1 on 5 matching bases. Per the germline V gene, CDR1 is SEHNR and CDR2 is FQNEAQ (reference sequence). CDR3 length: 17 residues. The CDR3 sequence is CASSLALGPSGASVLTF. CDR3 sequence (DNA): TGTGCCAGCAGCTTAGCGCTTGGTCCCTCTGGGGCCAGCGTCCTGACTTTC.

The chain employs TRBV11-2 and TRBJ2-7; 7 nucleotides align to TRBD1. The germline gives CDR1 SGHAT, CDR2 FQNNGV. Unmatched junction bases numbered 8, after V lost 4 bases and J lost 2 bases. The length of the CDR3 is 15 residues. The CDR3 loop reads CASSSSWDSPYEQYF. The CDR3 region has the DNA TGTGCCAGCAGCTCTTCGTGGGACAGTCCCTACGAGCAGTACTTC.

This clone was detected a few times. The chain couples TRBV19 to TRBJ1-1, with D possibly being TRBD1 (6 bases). The CDR3 spans 11 residues. The V and J ends lost 3 bases and 11 bases respectively, with 10 bases between them. Looked up from germline, CDR1 is LNHDA and CDR2 is SQIVND (reference sequence). The CDR3 DNA reads as TGTGCCAGTAGTATCGGCAGGGGCGCTTTCTTT. This translates into CASSIGRGAFF.